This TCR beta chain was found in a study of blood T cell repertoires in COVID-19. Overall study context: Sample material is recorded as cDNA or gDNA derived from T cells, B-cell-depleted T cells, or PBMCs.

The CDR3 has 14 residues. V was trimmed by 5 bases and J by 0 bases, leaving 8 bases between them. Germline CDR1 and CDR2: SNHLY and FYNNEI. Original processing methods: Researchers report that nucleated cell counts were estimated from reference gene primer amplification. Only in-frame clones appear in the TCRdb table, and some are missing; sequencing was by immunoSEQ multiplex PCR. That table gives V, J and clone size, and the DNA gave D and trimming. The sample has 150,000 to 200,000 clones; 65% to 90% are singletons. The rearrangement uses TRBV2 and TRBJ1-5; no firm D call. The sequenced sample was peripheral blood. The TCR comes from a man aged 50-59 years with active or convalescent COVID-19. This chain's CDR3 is CASSKSYSNQPQHF. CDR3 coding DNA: TGTGCCAGCAGTAAGAGTTATAGCAATCAGCCCCAGCATTTT.